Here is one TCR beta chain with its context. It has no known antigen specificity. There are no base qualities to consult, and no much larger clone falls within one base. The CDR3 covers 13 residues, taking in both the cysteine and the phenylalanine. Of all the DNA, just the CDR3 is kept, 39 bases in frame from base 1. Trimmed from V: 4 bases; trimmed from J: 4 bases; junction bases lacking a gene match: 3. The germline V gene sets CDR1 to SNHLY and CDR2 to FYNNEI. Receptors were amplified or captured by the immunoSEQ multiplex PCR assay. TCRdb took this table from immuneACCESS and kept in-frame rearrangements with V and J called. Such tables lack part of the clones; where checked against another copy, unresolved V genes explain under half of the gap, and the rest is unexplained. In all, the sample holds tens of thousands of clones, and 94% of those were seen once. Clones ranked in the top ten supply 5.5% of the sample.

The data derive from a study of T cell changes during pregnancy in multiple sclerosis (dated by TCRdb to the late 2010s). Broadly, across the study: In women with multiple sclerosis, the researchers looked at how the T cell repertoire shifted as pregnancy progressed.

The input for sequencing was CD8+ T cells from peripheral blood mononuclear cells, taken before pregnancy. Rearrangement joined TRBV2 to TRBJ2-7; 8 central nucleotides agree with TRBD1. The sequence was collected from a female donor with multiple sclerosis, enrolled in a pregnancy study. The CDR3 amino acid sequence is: CASSGGQVYEQYF. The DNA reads TGTGCCAGCAGTGGGGGACAGGTTTACGAGCAGTACTTC.